This T cell receptor beta chain was sequenced in a study of T cells in Graves' hyperthyroidism and ophthalmopathy. Study summary: At the time of initial diagnosis and before any treatment, peripheral blood was collected. General observations from the study: Most expanded thyroid clonotypes above 0.001 also appeared in blood. Separating ophthalmopathy from stable hyperthyroidism was achieved by a 13 V-J model. A median approximately 6.8 months before onset, the model predicted ophthalmopathy.

This clonotype was picked up many times. The antigen is undetermined. The CDR3 regions of TCR beta were amplified from RNA transcripts. HTBI primers were employed in a first-round RT-PCR of the TCR CDR3. From the multiplex PCR reads, TCRdb called clonotypes with MiXCR, one entry per CDR3 protein. The sample has about 350,000 distinct CDR3 sequences, 14% seen once; the top ten hold just under 25%. Between the trimmed V and J ends, which lost 3 bases and 5 bases, there was a span of 16 bases. The CDR3 runs to 15 residues. Germline values: CDR1 SGHAT, CDR2 FQNNGV. The TCR originated in a young woman with Graves' hyperthyroidism. The rearrangement joins TRBV11-2 to TRBJ1-1; maybe TRBD1 (5 bases). The sample consisted of blood. CDR3 bases: TGTGCCAGCAGCTTCGGGGGGGGGGGAGGAACTGAAGCTTTCTTT. Encoded protein: CASSFGGGGGTEAFF.